This T cell receptor beta chain appears in the sequencing data of a study of blood T cell repertoires in COVID-19. Background on the study: The analysed material was cDNA or gDNA that came from T cells, B-cell-depleted T cells, or PBMCs.

The CDR3 totals 16 residues. Germline trimming cut 0 bases from V and 2 bases from J; bases unmatched to any gene: 7. Germline lookup yields CDR1 MGHRA and CDR2 YSYEKL. Authors' processing steps: Amplification with reference gene primers provided the estimates of nucleated cell counts. The data were produced by immunoSEQ multiplex PCR, yet TCRdb's version contains in-frame clones alone and is incomplete. The V and J calls and clone size are taken from that table; D and trimming were inferred from the DNA. The table records 65,000 to 90,000 clones, 88% of them present only once. The chain uses TRBV4-1 and TRBJ2-7; 7 bases fit TRBD2. The source material was peripheral blood. This sequence originates from a human donor in a cohort sampled during active COVID-19. The CDR3 loop reads CASSQDPGGRAYEQYF. In nucleotides, the CDR3 is TGCGCCAGCAGCCAAGATCCGGGTGGGAGGGCCTACGAGCAGTACTTC.